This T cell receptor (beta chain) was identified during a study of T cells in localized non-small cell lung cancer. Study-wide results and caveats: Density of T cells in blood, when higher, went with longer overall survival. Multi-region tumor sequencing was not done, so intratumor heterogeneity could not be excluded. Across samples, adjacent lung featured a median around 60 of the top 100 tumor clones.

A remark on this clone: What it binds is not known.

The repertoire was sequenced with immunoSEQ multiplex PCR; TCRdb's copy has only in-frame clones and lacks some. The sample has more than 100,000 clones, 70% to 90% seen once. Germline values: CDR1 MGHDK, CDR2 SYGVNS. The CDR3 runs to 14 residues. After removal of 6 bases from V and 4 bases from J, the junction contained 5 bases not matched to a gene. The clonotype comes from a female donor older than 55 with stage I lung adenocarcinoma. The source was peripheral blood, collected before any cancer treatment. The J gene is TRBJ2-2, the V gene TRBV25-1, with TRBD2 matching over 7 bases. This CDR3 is CASSPGGTTGELFF. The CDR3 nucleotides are TGTGCCAGCAGCCCCGGGGGGACCACCGGGGAGCTGTTTTTT. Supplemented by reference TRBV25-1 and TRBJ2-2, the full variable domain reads EADIYQTPRYLVIGTGKKITLECSQTMGHDKMYWYQQDPGMELHLIHYSYGVNSTEKGDLSSESTVSRIRTEHFPLTLESARPSHTSQYLCASSPGGTTGELFFGEGSRLTVL.